The 29 T cell receptor beta chains listed next were all sequenced from one sample in a study of blood T cell repertoires in COVID-19. Here immunoSEQ multiplex PCR was the method, and the copy in TCRdb shows in-frame clones only, minus some. This table holds some 170,000 clones, 60% to 85% found once. Sequencing used peripheral blood. Receptors were obtained from a woman in her 50s with active or convalescent COVID-19.

This clone was detected a few times. This chain links TRBV6-5 with TRBJ2-1, with D perhaps TRBD1 (7 bases). Germline CDR1 MNHEY, CDR2 SVGAGI. Trimming took 8 bases from V and 2 from J, leaving 16 bases between them. This CDR3 is built from 15 residues. The CDR3 DNA reads as TGTGCCAGCTGGCCGGGGGACAGACCCTACAATGAGCAGTTCTTC. The encoded protein is CASWPGDRPYNEQFF.

This clone was recorded a few times. The rearrangement uses TRBV19 and TRBJ1-2; D is possibly TRBD1 (5 bases). V was shortened by 3 bases and J by 7 bases, with 9 bases between the two germline ends. Per germline, CDR1 LNHDA and CDR2 SQIVND (reference sequence). The CDR3 runs to 12 residues. The CDR3 coding sequence is TGTGCCAGTAGTATTTTTGGGGCTGGCTACACCTTC. Residues: CASSIFGAGYTF.

The V and J genes are TRBV5-4 and TRBJ2-3; 7 bases are shared with TRBD2. Germline V lookup: CDR1 SGHNT, CDR2 YYREEE (reference sequence). The CDR3 has 15 amino acids. V gave up 6 bases and J gave up 1 base; unmatched junction bases: 8. CDR3 nucleotide sequence: TGTGCCAGCACCAACCCCGGACTAGGCACAGATACGCAGTATTTT. The encoded protein is CASTNPGLGTDTQYF.

The V gene is TRBV29-1, the J gene TRBJ2-3; 9 bases agree with TRBD1. J was trimmed by 5 bases and V by 0 bases; bases with no gene match: 9. The CDR3 consists of 16 residues. Germline V gene sequence: CDR1 SQVTM, CDR2 ANQGSEA. In DNA, the CDR3 is TGCAGCGTTGAAGAGCGGGAGACAGGGGGAAAAGATACGCAGTATTTT. Translated, it gives CSVEERETGGKDTQYF.

The chain joins TRBV4-3 to TRBJ1-6, with 8 bases matching TRBD1. The J segment lost 8 bases and the V segment lost 3 bases, leaving 15 bases of the junction unmatched. The germline V gene encodes CDR1 LGHNA and CDR2 YSLEER. There are 18 residues in the CDR3. In DNA form, the CDR3 reads TGCGCCAGCAGCCAGGGGACAGGAGGGGACCGGTCGGATTCACCCCTCCACTTT. It is translated as CASSQGTGGDRSDSPLHF.

This clone was detected only once. The DNA for the CDR3 is TGTGCCAGCAGCCCCCTTAGCGGGAGGGGCGAGCAGTTCTTC. Residues: CASSPLSGRGEQFF. The chain combines TRBV9 with TRBJ2-1; TRBD2 agrees at 11 bases. Trimming cost V 4 bases and J 10 bases; bases outside gene matches: 7. Germline CDR1 and CDR2: SGDLS and YYNGEE. This CDR3 comprises 14 residues. The whole variable domain, filled in from reference TRBV9 and TRBJ2-1, reads DSGVTQTPKHLITATGQRVTLRCSPRSGDLSVYWYQQSLDQGLQFLIQYYNGEERAKGNILERFSAQQFPDLHSELNLSSLELGDSALYFCASSPLSGRGEQFFGPGTRLTVL.

The chain is built from TRBV5-1 and TRBJ1-1; perhaps TRBD1 as D (6 bases). The germline V and J ends were trimmed by 0 bases and 2 bases, with 8 bases remaining between them. Germline V gene lookup returns CDR1 SGHRS and CDR2 YFSETQ. The CDR3 is made up of 14 amino acids. This chain's CDR3 is CASSLGQDNTEAFF. In nucleotides, the CDR3 is TGCGCCAGCAGCTTGGGACAGGATAACACTGAAGCTTTCTTT.

For the CDR3, the DNA is TGTGCCAGCAGTTACGGAGGACAGGGCAAATATGGCTACACCTTC. This gives the protein CASSYGGQGKYGYTF. The V gene is TRBV6-2 or TRBV6-3, the J gene TRBJ1-2, with 8 bases matching TRBD1. CDR1 and CDR2 from the germline V gene are MNHEY and SVGEGT. The CDR3 is made up of 15 amino acids. Trimming cost V 2 bases and J 5 bases; bases outside gene matches: 7.

J is TRBJ2-3 and V is TRBV7-3; weak D call: TRBD1 (5 bases). Germline CDR1 and CDR2: SGHTA and FQGTGA. CDR3 length: 16 amino acids. V was cut by 0 bases and J by 3 bases, with 13 bases left in between. The CDR3 nucleotides are TGTGCCAGCAGCTTAACGGAAAGGGGAAGGACAGATACGCAGTATTTT. As protein: CASSLTERGRTDTQYF.

The rearrangement links TRBV6-5 to TRBJ2-2; no clear D gene. Germline assignment: CDR1 MNHEY and CDR2 SVGAGI. V gave up 8 bases and J gave up 1 base, with 14 bases separating them. This CDR3 is 15 amino acids long. DNA for the CDR3: TGTGCCAGCCAAGCAGGCTCCGAGAACACCGGGGAGCTGTTTTTT. Amino acid sequence: CASQAGSENTGELFF.

The rearrangement links TRBV24-1 to TRBJ1-5, with 10 bases aligning to TRBD1. CDR3 length: 17 amino acids. CDR1 KGHDR and CDR2 SFDVKD come from the germline V gene. Trimming removed 4 bases from V and 5 bases from J; junction bases left unmatched: 10. The CDR3 region is CATSDSGQGVRHQPQHF. The CDR3 bases are TGTGCCACCAGTGACTCCGGACAGGGGGTTCGCCATCAGCCCCAGCATTTT.

This chain connects TRBV6-1 to TRBJ1-2; D may be TRBD1 (5 bases). This CDR3 comprises 14 residues. The germline V gene has CDR1 MNHNS and CDR2 SASEGT. Trimming removed 8 bases from V and 2 bases from J, with 15 bases in between. CDR3 region: CASGAWEGNYGYTF. The CDR3 nucleotides are TGTGCCAGCGGGGCTTGGGAGGGAAACTATGGCTACACCTTC.

The chain employs TRBV13 and TRBJ2-3; TRBD1 aligns across 7 bases. Per the germline V gene, CDR1 is PRHDT and CDR2 is FYEKMQ (reference sequence). The CDR3 has 14 residues. V shed 4 bases, J shed 4 bases, and the junction held 5 bases outside the gene matches. Here the CDR3 DNA reads TGTGCCAGCAGCTCGACAGGGAGATCAGATACGCAGTATTTT. Translating gives CASSSTGRSDTQYF.

The V call is TRBV3-1 (or the pseudogene TRBV3-2), the J call TRBJ2-6, with D tentatively TRBD1 (6 bases). The germline CDR1 and CDR2 sequences are LGHDT and YNNKEL (reference sequence). The V end lost 6 bases, the J end lost 2 bases, and 11 bases lay between the germline ends. This CDR3 spans 15 amino acids. CDR3 coding DNA: TGTGCCAGCAGTCACCACAGGGCTGGGGCCAACGTCCTGACTTTC. As protein: CASSHHRAGANVLTF.

This chain joins TRBV2 and TRBJ2-5; 8 positions match TRBD2. This CDR3 has 14 amino acids. V dropped 5 bases and J dropped 1; count of bases not matched to a gene: 3. Germline loops: CDR1 SNHLY, CDR2 FYNNEI. CDR3 coding DNA: TGTGCCAGCAGTCGCGGGAGGTCCCAAGAGACCCAGTACTTC. Protein: CASSRGRSQETQYF.

The J gene is TRBJ2-7, the V gene TRBV11-2; D gene unclear. The V gene lost 4 bases and the J gene lost 0 bases, with 7 bases spanning the gap. The CDR3 is 13 amino acids. Per the germline V gene, CDR1 is SGHAT and CDR2 is FQNNGV. CDR3 in DNA: TGTGCCAGCAGCTCCGACTTCTCCTACGAGCAGTACTTC. Its translation: CASSSDFSYEQYF.

This clone came up once. This sequence joins TRBV23-1 and TRBJ2-7; the D gene is possibly TRBD1 (6 bases). TRBV23-1 belongs to the ORF category, with a function that is uncertain. CDR3 size: 19 residues. Between the trimmed V and J ends, which lost 3 bases and 0 bases, there was a span of 24 bases. CDR3 in amino acids: CASSQPMPPGTRSSYEQYF. The CDR3 region has the DNA TGCGCCAGCAGTCAGCCTATGCCCCCCGGGACAAGGAGCTCCTACGAGCAGTACTTC.

The chain joins TRBV2 to TRBJ2-7; 9 bases match TRBD1. V shed 7 bases, J shed 2 bases, and the junction held 6 bases outside the gene matches. There are 14 residues in the CDR3. Germline-derived CDR1 and CDR2 are SNHLY and FYNNEI. The CDR3 bases are TGTGCCAGCACCTTGGACAGGGGCCCCTACGAGCAGTACTTC. Translated: CASTLDRGPYEQYF. The entire variable domain, with the rest obtained from reference TRBV2 and TRBJ2-7, is as follows: EPEVTQTPSHQVTQMGQEVILRCVPISNHLYFYWYRQILGQKVEFLVSFYNNEISEKSEIFDDQFSVERPDGSNFTLKIRSTKLEDSAMYFCASTLDRGPYEQYFGPGTRLTVT.

The chain employs TRBV19 and TRBJ2-7; 7 nucleotides line up with TRBD1. The length of the CDR3 is 14 residues. CDR1 is LNHDA and CDR2 is SQIVND in the germline V gene (reference sequence). J lost 5 bases, V lost 1 base, and 5 bases had no gene match. CDR3 loop: CASSIGATGNEQYF. The DNA of the CDR3 is TGTGCCAGTAGTATAGGAGCGACAGGGAACGAGCAGTACTTC.

The chain carries TRBV10-3 and TRBJ1-1; D uncertain. The length of the CDR3 is 12 residues. V shed 10 bases and J shed 3 bases, with 12 bases lying between them. Germline V gene data show CDR1 as ENHRY and CDR2 as SYGVKD. The CDR3 sequence: CATRELDTEAFF. In DNA, the CDR3 is TGTGCCACTAGAGAGTTGGACACTGAAGCTTTCTTT.

The J gene is TRBJ2-7, the V gene TRBV7-9, with TRBD1 identical over 9 bases. The junction had 4 bases not matched to a gene; V was cut back by 4 bases and J by 3 bases. The CDR3 totals 14 residues. Germline V CDR1 and CDR2: SEHNR, FQNEAQ (reference sequence). For the CDR3, the DNA is TGTGCCAGCAGCTGGACAGGGGATTACTACGAGCAGTACTTC. Translating it yields CASSWTGDYYEQYF.

The chain couples TRBV30 to TRBJ1-5, with 7 bases lining up with TRBD1. CDR1 and CDR2 (germline): GTSNPN, SVGIG (reference sequence). After removal of 5 bases from V and 2 bases from J, the junction contained 3 bases not matched to a gene. The length of the CDR3 is 13 residues. The CDR3 DNA follows: TGTGCCTGGGGAACAGGGGGCAATCAGCCCCAGCATTTT. This gives the protein CAWGTGGNQPQHF.

The genes are TRBV28 and TRBJ1-3; D is perhaps TRBD1 (5 bases). The germline gives CDR1 MDHEN, CDR2 SYDVKM. CDR3 length: 13 residues. The V and J ends lost 4 bases and 2 bases respectively, with 6 bases between them. In DNA form, the CDR3 reads TGTGCCAGCAGTTGGACAACTGGAAACACCATATATTTT. Amino acids: CASSWTTGNTIYF.

On this clone itself: Germline and junction disagree at one end, which may indicate a read error. V and J are TRBV30 and TRBJ2-7, with 9 bases matching TRBD1. The germline V gene has CDR1 GTSNPN and CDR2 SVGIG (reference sequence). The CDR3 loop spans 15 amino acids. The CDR3 sequence is CACSGSPGQGYEQYF. CDR3 bases: TGTGCCTGCAGTGGGTCCCCGGGACAGGGTTACGAGCAGTACTTC.

V is TRBV11-2 and J is TRBJ1-2; D unresolved. The germline V and J ends were trimmed by 0 bases and 7 bases, with 12 bases remaining between them. The germline V gene encodes CDR1 SGHAT and CDR2 FQNNGV. This CDR3 is 14 amino acids long. The CDR3 sequence is CASSLDLWGAGYTF. The CDR3 nucleotides are TGTGCCAGCAGCTTAGATCTCTGGGGAGCTGGCTACACCTTC.

This clone has only one observation. The chain recombines TRBV4-3 with TRBJ2-1; 10 bases fit TRBD2. Trimming cost V 0 bases and J 3 bases; bases outside gene matches: 2. CDR3 length equals 16 residues. Germline values: CDR1 LGHNA, CDR2 YSLEER. CDR3 nucleotides: TGCGCCAGCAGCCAAGATTGGACTAGCGGCTACAATGAGCAGTTCTTC. Its translation: CASSQDWTSGYNEQFF.

The chain recombines TRBV18 with TRBJ1-1; maybe TRBD1 (5 bases). V dropped 3 bases and J dropped 7 bases, with 9 bases sitting between them. The CDR3 runs 12 residues. Germline-derived CDR1 and CDR2 are KGHSH and LQKENI. The CDR3 DNA reads TGTGCCAGCTCACCTGGGGCAGTTGAAGCTTTCTTT. As protein: CASSPGAVEAFF. Based on the CDR3 plus reference TRBV18 and TRBJ1-1, the full variable domain is NAGVMQNPRHLVRRRGQEARLRCSPMKGHSHVYWYRQLPEEGLKFMVYLQKENIIDESGMPKERFSAEFPKEGPSILRIQQVVRGDSAAYFCASSPGAVEAFFGQGTRLTVV.

In its sample, this clone was seen many times. This chain links TRBV29-1 with TRBJ2-5; a weak D match, TRBD2 (5 bases). Germline assignment: CDR1 SQVTM and CDR2 ANQGSEA. V was trimmed by 1 base and J by 5 bases, leaving 20 bases between them. The CDR3 consists of 16 residues. This chain's CDR3 is CSVEGFSTVGVETQYF. The CDR3 nucleotides are TGCAGCGTTGAAGGTTTTAGCACTGTCGGGGTGGAGACCCAGTACTTC.

V gene TRBV12-5 combines with J gene TRBJ1-4; D possibly corresponds to TRBD1 (6 bases). The CDR3 loop spans 14 amino acids. Trimming shortened V by 1 base and J by 11 bases, and 14 bases separated the two germline ends. Germline V CDR1 and CDR2: LGHNT, FRNRAP. The CDR3 sequence: CASGLGFSQGKLFF. The CDR3 nucleotides read TGTGCTAGTGGTTTGGGATTCTCACAGGGTAAACTGTTTTTT.